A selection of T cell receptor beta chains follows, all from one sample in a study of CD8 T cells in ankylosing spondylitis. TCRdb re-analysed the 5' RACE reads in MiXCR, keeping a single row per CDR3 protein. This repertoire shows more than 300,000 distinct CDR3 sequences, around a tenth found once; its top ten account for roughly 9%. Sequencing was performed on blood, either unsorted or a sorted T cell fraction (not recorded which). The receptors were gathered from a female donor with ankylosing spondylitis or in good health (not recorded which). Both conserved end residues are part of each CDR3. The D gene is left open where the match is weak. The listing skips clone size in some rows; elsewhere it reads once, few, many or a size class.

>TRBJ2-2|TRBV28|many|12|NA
TGTGCCAGCCGTGTAGGAAAAGGGGAGCTGTTTTTT
CASRVGKGELFF
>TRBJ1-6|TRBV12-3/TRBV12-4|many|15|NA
TGTGCCAGCAGTTTACAGGGTTTCTATAATTCACCCCTCCACTTT
CASSLQGFYNSPLHF
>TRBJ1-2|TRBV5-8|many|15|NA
TGTGCCAGCAGCCTAATACAGGGTTTTAACTATGGCTACACCTTC
CASSLIQGFNYGYTF
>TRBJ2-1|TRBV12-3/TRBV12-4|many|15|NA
TGTGCCAGCAGTGGGGGGTTTCACTCCTACAATGAGCAGTTCTTC
CASSGGFHSYNEQFF
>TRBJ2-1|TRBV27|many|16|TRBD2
TGTGCCAGCAGATCCCCCCTGCGGGAGAGGGTCAATGAGCAGTTCTTC
CASRSPLRERVNEQFF
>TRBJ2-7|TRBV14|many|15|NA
TGTGCCAGCAGCCAAGGCAGGGGACGTGTTTACGAGCAGTACTTC
CASSQGRGRVYEQYF
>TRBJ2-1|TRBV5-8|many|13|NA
TGTGCCAGCAGCGCGGGACAAATCCATGAGCAGTTCTTC
CASSAGQIHEQFF
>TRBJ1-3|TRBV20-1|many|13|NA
TGCAGTGCTAGAGACATCTCTGGAAACACCATATATTTT
CSARDISGNTIYF
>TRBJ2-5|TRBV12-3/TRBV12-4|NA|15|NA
TGTGCCAGCAGTTTAGTTGTAAGCGCTCAAGAGACCCAGTACTTC
CASSLVVSAQETQYF
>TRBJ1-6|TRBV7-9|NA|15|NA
TGTGCCAGCAGGGAGGGGACTCCCGCCCCTTCACCCCTCCACTTT
CASREGTPAPSPLHF
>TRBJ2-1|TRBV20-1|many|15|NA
TGCAGTGCCATAGGACGCGGGAAGTCGTATAATGAGCAGTTCTTC
CSAIGRGKSYNEQFF
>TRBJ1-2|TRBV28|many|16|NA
TGTGCCAGCAGTTTCGAGGGATCAGGGGTTAACTATGGCTACACCTTC
CASSFEGSGVNYGYTF
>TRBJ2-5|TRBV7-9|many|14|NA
TGTGCCAGCAGCCTTATCAAGGGGAAAGAGACCCAGTACTTC
CASSLIKGKETQYF
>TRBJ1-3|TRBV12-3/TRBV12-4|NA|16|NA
TGTGCCAGCAGGCTCCCCGGCGGGGGTATTGGAAACACCATATATTTT
CASRLPGGGIGNTIYF
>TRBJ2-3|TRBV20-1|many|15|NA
TGCAGTGCCCGCCCTGGACAGCGGGCCACAGATACGCAGTATTTT
CSARPGQRATDTQYF
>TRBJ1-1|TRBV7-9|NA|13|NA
TGTGCCTGCAGCTATGGGGAACCCCGCGAAGCTTTCTTT
CACSYGEPREAFF
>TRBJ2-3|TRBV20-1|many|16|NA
TGCAGTGCTAGCATCTGGGTATTAGGGGGAGCAGATACGCAGTATTTT
CSASIWVLGGADTQYF
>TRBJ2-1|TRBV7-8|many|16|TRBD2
TGTGCCAGCAGCTTAGAGAGGACTAGCGGGAGACATGAGCAGTTCTTC
CASSLERTSGRHEQFF
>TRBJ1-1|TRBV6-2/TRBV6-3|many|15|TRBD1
TGTGCCAGCAGTAACCGGGACAGGTTTAACACTGAAGCTTTCTTT
CASSNRDRFNTEAFF
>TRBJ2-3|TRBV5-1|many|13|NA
TGCGCCAGCAGCTTGTGGGGCCGGGATACGCAGTATTTT
CASSLWGRDTQYF
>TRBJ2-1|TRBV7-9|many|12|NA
TGTGCCAGCAGTCCGTCCGGGAGTGAGCAGTTCTTC
CASSPSGSEQFF
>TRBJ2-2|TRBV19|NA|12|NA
TGTGCCAGACTACAGGGCCCCGGGGAGCTGTTTTTT
CARLQGPGELFF
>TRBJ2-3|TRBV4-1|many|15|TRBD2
TGCGCCAGCAGCCGAACTAGCGGGGAGGCAGATACGCAGTATTTT
CASSRTSGEADTQYF
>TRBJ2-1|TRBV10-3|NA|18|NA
TGTGCCATCAGTGAGTCCAACTTAGGGACACCCGCCTACAATGAGCAGTTCTTC
CAISESNLGTPAYNEQFF
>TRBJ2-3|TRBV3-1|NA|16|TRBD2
TGTGCCAGCAGCCCCGCCCGGGCGGGGGGCACAGATACGCAGTATTTT
CASSPARAGGTDTQYF
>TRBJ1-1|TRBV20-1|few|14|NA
TGCAGTGCGACAAGGGGGGGCTCGAACACTGAAGCTTTCTTT
CSATRGGSNTEAFF
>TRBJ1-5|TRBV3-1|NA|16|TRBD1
TGTGCCAGCAGCCAAGGCACCGGGACAGGACATCAGCCCCAGCATTTT
CASSQGTGTGHQPQHF
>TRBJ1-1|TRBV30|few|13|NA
TGTGCCTGGAGTGTTACCAGAAACACTGAAGCTTTCTTT
CAWSVTRNTEAFF
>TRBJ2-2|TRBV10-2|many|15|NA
TGCGCCAGCACCCACAAGACAGGGAACACCGGGGAGCTGTTTTTT
CASTHKTGNTGELFF
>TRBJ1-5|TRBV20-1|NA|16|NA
TGCAGTGCTAGGCCGTTCTCGGGACAAGGAAATCAGCCCCAGCATTTT
CSARPFSGQGNQPQHF
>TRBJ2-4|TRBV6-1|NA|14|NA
TGTGCCAGCAGTAAGACGATAGCCAAAAACATTCAGTGCTTC
CASSKTIAKNIQCF
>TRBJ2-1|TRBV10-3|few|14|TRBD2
TGTGCCATCAGTGACTCTAGCGGCTACAATGAGCAGTTCTTC
CAISDSSGYNEQFF
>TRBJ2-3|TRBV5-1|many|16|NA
TGCGCCAGCAGCTTGGGGTCAGCCAAAAGCACAGATACGCAGTATTTT
CASSLGSAKSTDTQYF
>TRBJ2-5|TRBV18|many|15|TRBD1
TGTGCCAGCTCACCTAGGACAGGGAACGGAGAGACCCAGTACTTC
CASSPRTGNGETQYF
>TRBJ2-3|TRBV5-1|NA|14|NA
TGCGCCAGCAGCTTGGAGGCCCGCACAGATACGCAGTATTTT
CASSLEARTDTQYF
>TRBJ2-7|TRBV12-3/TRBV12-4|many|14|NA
TGTGCCAGCAGTTTATCCCCATCTGGTTACGAGCAGTACTTC
CASSLSPSGYEQYF
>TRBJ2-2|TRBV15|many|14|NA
TGTGCCACCAGCCGGGACGGAAACACCGGGGAGCTGTTTTTT
CATSRDGNTGELFF
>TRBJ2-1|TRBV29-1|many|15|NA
TGCAGCTCCAGACTAGATGGAGGGGGACACAATGAGCAGTTCTTC
CSSRLDGGGHNEQFF
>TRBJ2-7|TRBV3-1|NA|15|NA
TGTGCCAGCAGCCAAGCCATCCTAAGGGGTTACGAGCAGTACTTC
CASSQAILRGYEQYF
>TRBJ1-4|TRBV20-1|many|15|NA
TGCAGTGCTAGAGATACGGGGGTCTCTAATGAAAAACTGTTTTTT
CSARDTGVSNEKLFF
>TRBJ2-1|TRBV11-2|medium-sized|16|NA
TGTGCCAGCAGCTTAGATCCAGAAAGCTCCTACAATGAGCAGTTCTTC
CASSLDPESSYNEQFF
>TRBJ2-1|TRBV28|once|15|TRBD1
TGTGCCAGCAGACTTGGGGGACAGGGGAACAATGAGCAGTTCTTC
CASRLGGQGNNEQFF
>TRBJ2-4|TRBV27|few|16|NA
TGTGCCAGCAGGCAACAGGCCAGGGCGGCCAAAAACATTCAGTACTTC
CASRQQARAAKNIQYF
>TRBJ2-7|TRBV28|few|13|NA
TGTGCCAGCAGTTTAGGGGTGCGCTACGAGCAGTACTTC
CASSLGVRYEQYF
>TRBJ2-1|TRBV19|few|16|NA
TGTGCCAGTAGTACCCGGGGCGGGTTCTCCTACAATGAGCAGTTCTTC
CASSTRGGFSYNEQFF
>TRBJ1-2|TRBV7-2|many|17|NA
TGTGCCAGCAGCCGTTTTGTGGGCAGGCAAGCTAACTATGGCTACACCTTC
CASSRFVGRQANYGYTF
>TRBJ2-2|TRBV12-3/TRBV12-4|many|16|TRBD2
TGTGCCAGCAGTCGTAGCGGGAGGGGAGACACCGGGGAGCTGTTTTTT
CASSRSGRGDTGELFF
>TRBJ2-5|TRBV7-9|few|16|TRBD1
TGTGCCAGCAGCCCGCGGACAGGGGCCTTACAAGAGACCCAGTACTTC
CASSPRTGALQETQYF